One T cell receptor beta chain is described in this entry. Individual cDNA molecules carried attached unique molecular identifiers. MiXCR was run by TCRdb on the 5' RACE reads, yielding one entry per CDR3 protein. In the table there are approximately 45,000 distinct CDR3 sequences, approximately 10% of which are singletons. This record comes from a study of early T cells in non-severe SARS-CoV-2 infection. Across the study: Unsorted whole blood bulk RNA was sequenced, with unpaired chains.

CDR1 and CDR2 (germline): DFQATT, SNEGSKA (reference sequence). The germline V and J ends were trimmed by 3 bases and 3 bases, with 14 bases remaining between them. The CDR3 is 14 residues long. V is TRBV20-1 and J is TRBJ1-2, with D perhaps TRBD1 (6 bases). Sequences were obtained from whole blood. The sequence was collected from an adult who was a healthcare worker with PCR-confirmed SARS-CoV-2 infection or an uninfected control (not recorded which). The chain's CDR3 is CSASNRDGDYGYTF. CDR3 coding DNA: TGCAGTGCTAGCAACAGGGACGGAGACTATGGCTACACCTTC.